Shown below are 15 T cell receptor beta chains from a single sample sequenced in a study of CD8 T cells in ankylosing spondylitis. These TCRs' antigens remain unknown. TCRdb reprocessed the 5' RACE reads with MiXCR, giving one entry per CDR3 protein. The table lists some 700,000 distinct CDR3 sequences, 15% to 20% of them singletons. Points from the study as a whole: Made up of eight highly homologous variants, a TCR beta motif appeared characteristic of ankylosing spondylitis blood.

Input material: blood, either unsorted or a sorted T cell fraction (not recorded which). The receptors shown here come from a male donor with ankylosing spondylitis.

This clonotype was found a few times. The chain joins TRBV28 to TRBJ2-1, with 12 nucleotides matching TRBD2. J lost 6 bases, V lost 6 bases, and 6 bases had no gene match. From germline, CDR1 is MDHEN and CDR2 SYDVKM. The CDR3 covers 15 residues. This chain's CDR3 is CASSLPGLAGNEQFF. CDR3 in DNA: TGTGCCAGCAGCTTACCGGGACTAGCGGGCAATGAGCAGTTCTTC.

The rearrangement uses TRBV7-9 and TRBJ2-7, with D perhaps being TRBD1 or TRBD2 (5 bases each). This CDR3 is built from 16 residues. CDR1 and CDR2 from the germline V gene are SEHNR and FQNEAQ (reference sequence). V shed 2 bases and J shed 4 bases, with 18 bases lying between them. The CDR3 coding sequence is TGTGCCAGCAGCTTATCGAGACTTGAGGGGCTGTACGAGCAGTACTTC. Its protein is CASSLSRLEGLYEQYF.

The rearrangement links TRBV28 to TRBJ1-1, with D possibly matching TRBD1 (6 bases). V lost 4 bases and J 5 bases, leaving 17 bases between the germline ends. Germline loops: CDR1 MDHEN, CDR2 SYDVKM. This CDR3 spans 15 amino acids. In DNA form, the CDR3 reads TGTGCCAGCAGTTACCCGGAAGGGGGGAGAACTGAAGCTTTCTTT. The encoded protein is CASSYPEGGRTEAFF.

This clonotype was seen a few times. The rearrangement links TRBV7-9 to TRBJ2-7, with unresolved D. Germline lookup yields CDR1 SEHNR and CDR2 FQNEAQ (reference sequence). The CDR3 is 15 amino acids. Trimming stripped 6 bases from V and 0 bases from J, with 15 bases between. The CDR3 DNA follows: TGTGCCAGCAGTGCCCAAGTTATTCGCTCCTACGAGCAGTACTTC. Translated, it gives CASSAQVIRSYEQYF.

This clonotype has only a few counts. V usage is TRBV5-1 and J usage is TRBJ2-7, with a weak D call TRBD2 (5 bases). Germline V gene data show CDR1 as SGHRS and CDR2 as YFSETQ. The V end lost 3 bases, the J end lost 4 bases, and 14 bases lay between the germline ends. The CDR3 extends over 14 amino acids. The CDR3 DNA is TGCGCCAGCAGCTCGGGGAGCGTCCAGTACGAGCAGTACTTC. Translating it yields CASSSGSVQYEQYF.

V usage is TRBV29-1 and J usage is TRBJ2-1; maybe TRBD2 (6 bases). The CDR3 loop spans 15 amino acids. V was pared by 5 bases and J by 3 bases, with 17 bases between. Germline V gene sequence: CDR1 SQVTM, CDR2 ANQGSEA. CDR3 in amino acids: CSVLEGTVIYNEQFF. CDR3 DNA sequence: TGCAGCGTTCTGGAGGGGACCGTAATCTACAATGAGCAGTTCTTC.

This clonotype came up a few times. The V call is TRBV12-3 or TRBV12-4, the J call TRBJ1-2; D is possibly TRBD1 (5 bases). Trimming shortened V by 8 bases and J by 0 bases, and 10 bases separated the two germline ends. This CDR3 has 13 residues. CDR3 nucleotides: TGTGCCAGCTTCGGGGCCGCTAACTATGGCTACACCTTC. Translation: CASFGAANYGYTF.

This chain links TRBV5-6 with TRBJ1-2, with 10 bases identical to TRBD1. There are 17 residues in the CDR3. Germline values: CDR1 SGHDT, CDR2 YYEEEE. Trimming cost V 4 bases and J 4 bases; bases outside gene matches: 13. The CDR3 here is CASSRDRGRYKGYGYTF. In nucleotides, the CDR3 is TGTGCCAGCAGCCGGGACAGGGGACGTTATAAGGGCTATGGCTACACCTTC.

This clonotype was seen a handful of times. J is TRBJ2-1 and V is TRBV28; 15 bases are shared with TRBD2. The germline CDR1 and CDR2 sequences are MDHEN and SYDVKM. The CDR3 has 20 amino acids. The V segment lost 6 bases and the J segment 4 bases; nucleotides outside the gene matches: 16. CDR3 sequence: CASRFPPGLAGGDLYNEQFF. The CDR3 nucleotides read TGTGCCAGCAGATTTCCTCCTGGACTAGCGGGAGGGGATTTGTACAATGAGCAGTTCTTC.

CDR3 DNA: TGTGCCAGCAGTTACTCGACAACCGAAAATGAAAAACTGTTTTTT. Protein product: CASSYSTTENEKLFF. The V gene is TRBV6-2 or TRBV6-3, the J gene TRBJ1-4; unclear D gene. V was cut by 0 bases and J by 5 bases, with 10 bases left in between. The CDR3 contains 15 residues. The germline V gene encodes CDR1 MNHEY and CDR2 SVGEGT.

This clonotype was recorded a few times. The chain links TRBV4-1 to TRBJ2-7; 10 nucleotides line up with TRBD1. The CDR3 runs to 15 residues. Germline V CDR1 and CDR2: MGHRA, YSYEKL. The V gene end was trimmed by 3 bases and the J gene end by 7 bases; junction bases not matched to a gene: 9. CDR3 sequence (DNA): TGCGCCAGCAGCCAGGGCGGGACAGGGGTTCGGGAGCAGTACTTC. Its protein product is CASSQGGTGVREQYF.

This clonotype was counted only a few times. V and J are TRBV27 and TRBJ1-1; 10 bases agree with TRBD1. Trimming took 3 bases from V and 7 from J; bases not matched to a gene: 5. Germline V gene lookup returns CDR1 MNHEY and CDR2 SMNVEV (reference sequence). The CDR3 runs to 14 residues. The DNA of the CDR3 is TGTGCCAGCAGTTTGACAGGGGGCCTGCTTGAAGCTTTCTTT. Translation gives CASSLTGGLLEAFF.

The rearrangement uses TRBV5-1 and TRBJ2-3, with a possible D match to TRBD2 (5 bases). This CDR3 has 15 residues. V lost 6 bases to trimming and J lost 2 bases, with 16 bases between them. The V gene's germline CDR1 is SGHRS and CDR2 YFSETQ. As DNA, the CDR3 is TGCGCCAGCAAGGCAGGAGCGGTTACCACAGATACGCAGTATTTT. It codes for CASKAGAVTTDTQYF.

This clonotype was seen just once. J is TRBJ1-1 and V is TRBV6-1; tentative D call: TRBD1 (5 bases). Trimming pared 6 bases from V and 5 bases from J, leaving 16 bases between. Germline CDR1 MNHNS, CDR2 SASEGT. There are 14 residues in the CDR3. CDR3 amino acids: CASSPRVGWTEAFF. The DNA of the CDR3 is TGTGCCAGCAGCCCCAGGGTGGGTTGGACTGAAGCTTTCTTT.

Only a few counts were recorded for this clonotype. The rearrangement links TRBV12-3 or TRBV12-4 to TRBJ1-1; TRBD1 is a possible D gene (6 bases). V was trimmed by 3 bases and J by 5 bases, leaving 16 bases between them. This CDR3 comprises 15 residues. DNA for the CDR3: TGTGCCAGCAGTTTGGCCCTACAGGGTGTAACTGAAGCTTTCTTT. Translation: CASSLALQGVTEAFF.